Each of the 20 T cell receptor beta chains below was sequenced from the same sample in a study of blood T cells in healthy people across ages. A second PCR of roughly 7 to 11 cycles used a sample-barcoded 5' primer and a J-beta primer mix. One entry per CDR3 protein results from TCRdb running MiXCR on the 5' RACE reads. The repertoire holds 1.5 million to 2 million distinct CDR3 sequences, with over 25% as singletons. The source material was blood. These TCRs come from a woman aged 25 to 39 in good health.

The chain uses TRBV5-1 and TRBJ2-2; TRBD2 matches at 8 bases. Germline CDR1 is SGHRS and CDR2 is YFSETQ. Trimming took 4 bases from V and 1 from J; bases not matched to a gene: 6. This CDR3 is 16 amino acids long. DNA of the CDR3: TGCGCCAGCAGCCGGGTAGCGGGAAGGAACACCGGGGAGCTGTTTTTT. This codes for CASSRVAGRNTGELFF.

This clonotype was seen a few times. J is TRBJ2-4 and V is TRBV7-9; 11 bases line up with TRBD1. The CDR3 is 18 amino acids. V shed 5 bases and J 0 bases; nucleotides not matched to a gene: 9. Looked up from germline, CDR1 is SEHNR and CDR2 is FQNEAQ (reference sequence). The CDR3 loop is CASSRGQGALLAKNIQYF. The CDR3 DNA sequence: TGTGCCAGCAGCAGAGGACAGGGGGCGCTCCTAGCCAAAAACATTCAGTACTTC.

The chain links TRBV2 to TRBJ1-2; D unclear. This CDR3 region has 16 residues. Germline lookup yields CDR1 SNHLY and CDR2 FYNNEI. Trimming cost V 0 bases and J 4 bases, with 15 bases left between them. This CDR3 reads CASSEALLGRAYGYTF. The CDR3 DNA reads TGTGCCAGCAGTGAAGCGCTTCTGGGGAGAGCCTATGGCTACACCTTC.

V usage is TRBV20-1 and J usage is TRBJ2-5, with TRBD2 identical over 13 bases. The CDR3 has 16 amino acids. Trimming cost V 4 bases and J 5 bases; bases outside gene matches: 10. Per the germline V gene, CDR1 is DFQATT and CDR2 is SNEGSKA (reference sequence). DNA for the CDR3: TGCAGTGCTATCCCGGGACTAGCGGGAAAGAGGGAGACCCAGTACTTC. Amino acid sequence: CSAIPGLAGKRETQYF.

This chain joins TRBV6-1 and TRBJ1-2, with D possibly being TRBD1 (6 bases). CDR3 length: 17 amino acids. V lost 2 bases and J 4 bases, leaving 20 bases between the germline ends. Germline-derived CDR1 and CDR2 are MNHNS and SASEGT. CDR3 in amino acids: CASSERITGFNTYGYTF. The DNA for the CDR3 is TGTGCCAGCAGTGAAAGGATAACAGGGTTCAATACCTATGGCTACACCTTC.

This clonotype was recorded a few times. This chain uses TRBV27 with TRBJ2-1; D call uncertain. From germline, CDR1 is MNHEY and CDR2 SMNVEV (reference sequence). V shed 2 bases and J shed 6 bases, with 8 bases lying between them. The CDR3 is 13 amino acids. The CDR3 coding sequence is TGTGCCAGCAGTTTAAGTAGGTTCAATGAGCAGTTCTTC. Translated: CASSLSRFNEQFF.

This clonotype appeared a few times. The chain uses TRBV20-1 and TRBJ2-3; D gene uncertain. Germline V gene sequence: CDR1 DFQATT, CDR2 SNEGSKA (reference sequence). CDR3 length: 12 residues. The V gene lost 3 bases and the J gene lost 6 bases, with 10 bases spanning the gap. The DNA for the CDR3 is TGCAGTGCTAGGCCCCAGTTGGATACGCAGTATTTT. Residues: CSARPQLDTQYF.

To note about this clonotype: Relative to the germline gene, one junction end is altered; a read error may explain this. V gene TRBV7-6 combines with J gene TRBJ2-3; D is unclear. This CDR3 is 13 amino acids long. Germline V gene sequence: CDR1 SGHVS, CDR2 FNYEAQ. The CDR3 DNA sequence: TGTGTCAGCAGCCAATCCCCCCCAGATACGCAGTATTTT. This translates into CVSSQSPPDTQYF.

CDR3 loop: CAISGNSPRSPYNEQFF. Here the CDR3 DNA reads TGTGCCATCAGTGGAAACAGTCCCAGGAGCCCCTACAATGAGCAGTTCTTC. J is TRBJ2-1 and V is TRBV10-3; D remains ambiguous. Trimming removed 4 bases from V and 2 bases from J, with 18 bases in between. Germline CDR1 ENHRY, CDR2 SYGVKD. The length of the CDR3 is 17 residues.

This chain connects TRBV2 to TRBJ1-2, with TRBD1 matching over 7 bases. CDR3 length: 12 amino acids. V trimming: 7 bases; J trimming: 5 bases; junction bases outside the gene matches: 4. The germline V gene encodes CDR1 SNHLY and CDR2 FYNNEI. The CDR3 region has the DNA TGTGCCAGCACCTCAGGGGGGTATGGCTACACCTTC. It codes for CASTSGGYGYTF.

The J gene is TRBJ2-1, the V gene TRBV9; tentatively, D is TRBD2 (6 bases). V shed 0 bases and J shed 4 bases, with 8 bases lying between them. The CDR3 totals 14 residues. CDR1 and CDR2 (germline): SGDLS, YYNGEE. The CDR3 reads CASSVGREYNEQFF. The CDR3 DNA follows: TGTGCCAGCAGCGTAGGGAGGGAGTACAATGAGCAGTTCTTC.

This clonotype was seen just once. A read error may account for a junction end that differs from germline. The V call is TRBV5-5, the J call TRBJ2-5; no definite D call. Germline CDR1 and CDR2: SGHKS and YYEKEE (reference sequence). The CDR3 covers 13 residues. The chain's CDR3 is CVSSLGMWETQYF. CDR3 in DNA: TGTGTCAGCAGCTTGGGGATGTGGGAGACCCAGTACTTC.

This sequence joins TRBV9 and TRBJ2-3, with 7 nucleotides matching TRBD2. CDR1 and CDR2 (germline): SGDLS, YYNGEE. Trimming removed 4 bases from V and 4 bases from J; junction bases left unmatched: 12. The CDR3 runs 16 residues. DNA of the CDR3: TGTGCCAGCAGCACCGGCCGGGACTATTTTGCAGATACGCAGTATTTT. Its translation is CASSTGRDYFADTQYF.

The chain is built from TRBV5-1 and TRBJ2-3; D remains unclear. The CDR3 is made up of 14 amino acids. Trimming took 4 bases from V and 2 from J, leaving 11 bases between them. Germline assignment: CDR1 SGHRS and CDR2 YFSETQ. The CDR3 reads CASSAEKSTDTQYF. The CDR3 DNA reads TGCGCCAGCAGCGCAGAAAAGTCCACAGATACGCAGTATTTT.

This clonotype was detected only a few times. The J gene is TRBJ2-7, the V gene TRBV6-6; 7 nucleotides match TRBD1. The CDR3 contains 15 residues. V lost 0 bases to trimming and J lost 3 bases; unmatched junction nucleotides: 5. Germline assignment: CDR1 MNHNY and CDR2 SVGAGI (reference sequence). The CDR3 protein is CASSYSQGVVYEQYF. The CDR3, as DNA: TGTGCCAGCAGTTACTCGCAGGGGGTAGTCTACGAGCAGTACTTC.

This clonotype was seen a few times. This chain uses TRBV5-1 with TRBJ2-3; possible D gene TRBD2, 7 bases. Germline CDR1 is SGHRS and CDR2 is YFSETQ. V lost 6 bases and J 4 bases, leaving 15 bases between the germline ends. The length of the CDR3 is 14 residues. DNA of the CDR3: TGCGCCAGCATCCTGGGGGGGCCACCAGATACGCAGTATTTT. Encoded protein: CASILGGPPDTQYF.

As concerns this clonotype: The junction does not match germline at one end; this may be a read error. The chain couples TRBV20-1 to TRBJ1-2; D not certain. The germline V gene encodes CDR1 DFQATT and CDR2 SNEGSKA (reference sequence). This CDR3 is 11 amino acids long. CDR3 loop: CSARATYGYTF. The CDR3 DNA is TGCAGTGCGAGAGCCACCTATGGCTACACCTTC.

The rearrangement links TRBV7-9 to TRBJ2-1, with no clear D. CDR1 and CDR2 from the germline V gene are SEHNR and FQNEAQ (reference sequence). CDR3 size: 15 residues. V lost 2 bases, J lost 4 bases, and 12 bases lay in between. This chain's CDR3 is CASSLSTGGYNEQFF. CDR3 DNA sequence: TGTGCCAGCAGCTTATCTACTGGCGGATACAATGAGCAGTTCTTC.

This clonotype was counted between two and nine times. The gene calls are TRBV12-3 or TRBV12-4 and TRBJ2-3; D ambiguous. The V end lost 7 bases, the J end lost 1 base, and 18 bases lay between the germline ends. CDR3 length: 16 residues. CDR3 DNA sequence: TGTGCCAGCACCCCATGGGGAAAGATCGGCACAGATACGCAGTATTTT. Encoded protein: CASTPWGKIGTDTQYF.

Details on this clonotype: An end of the junction differs from the germline gene, which may be a read error. The chain is built from TRBV20-1 and TRBJ2-1, with 9 bases aligning to TRBD2. The germline gives CDR1 DFQATT, CDR2 SNEGSKA (reference sequence). The CDR3 loop spans 18 amino acids. CDR3 sequence: CSTRVMSGSGRKPFEQFF. The CDR3 region has the DNA TGCAGTACTAGAGTAATGTCTGGCAGCGGGAGGAAACCGTTTGAGCAGTTCTTC.